In its sample, the clone carrying this T cell receptor (beta chain) was seen many times. Its antigen remains unidentified. RNA transcripts provided the source from which TCR beta CDR3 regions were amplified. A set of HTBI primers served as the primers for a first-round RT-PCR of the TCR CDR3. TCRdb processed the multiplex PCR reads anew with MiXCR; each CDR3 protein has one entry. The data show about 580,000 distinct CDR3 sequences, with about 15% seen just once and 5% to 7% held by the top ten. Extraction of PBMCs used roughly 9.3 ml of fresh peripheral blood. Trimming removed 0 bases from V and 0 bases from J, with 9 bases in between. The CDR3 length is 16 residues. Germline V gene lookup returns CDR1 MNHEY and CDR2 SVGAGI. These data are taken from a study of T cells in Graves' hyperthyroidism and ophthalmopathy. Study-wide points: Ophthalmopathy was distinguished from stable hyperthyroidism by 13 V-J signatures.

The J gene is TRBJ1-3, the V gene TRBV6-5; weak D call: TRBD1 (5 bases). The receptor comes from a woman aged 25 to 39 with Graves' hyperthyroidism that later progressed to Graves' ophthalmopathy. The material sequenced was blood. DNA for the CDR3: TGTGCCAGCAGTTACTCGACAGCTAACTCTGGAAACACCATATATTTT. Amino acids: CASSYSTANSGNTIYF.